This entry is about one T cell receptor beta chain. This entry is derived from a study of tumor-infiltrating lymphocytes in oesophageal squamous cell carcinoma. TCRdb called the PCR reads again in MiXCR, with one record for every CDR3 protein. Of some 10,000 distinct CDR3 sequences in the sample, around half were seen once. The germline CDR1 and CDR2 sequences are WNHNN and SYGVQD (reference sequence). This CDR3 is built from 16 residues. The clonotype was recovered from a male donor with esophageal squamous cell carcinoma. The sequenced sample was esophageal tumor tissue. The J gene is TRBJ2-3, the V gene TRBV10-1, with 8 bases matching TRBD1. The assigned J gene may be wrong: the sequence end matches TRBJ2-1 better. The CDR3 bases are TGCGCCAGCAGAGCAGGCTCCGGGACAGGCTACAATGAGCAGTTCTTC. Translated, it gives CASRAGSGTGYNEQFF.